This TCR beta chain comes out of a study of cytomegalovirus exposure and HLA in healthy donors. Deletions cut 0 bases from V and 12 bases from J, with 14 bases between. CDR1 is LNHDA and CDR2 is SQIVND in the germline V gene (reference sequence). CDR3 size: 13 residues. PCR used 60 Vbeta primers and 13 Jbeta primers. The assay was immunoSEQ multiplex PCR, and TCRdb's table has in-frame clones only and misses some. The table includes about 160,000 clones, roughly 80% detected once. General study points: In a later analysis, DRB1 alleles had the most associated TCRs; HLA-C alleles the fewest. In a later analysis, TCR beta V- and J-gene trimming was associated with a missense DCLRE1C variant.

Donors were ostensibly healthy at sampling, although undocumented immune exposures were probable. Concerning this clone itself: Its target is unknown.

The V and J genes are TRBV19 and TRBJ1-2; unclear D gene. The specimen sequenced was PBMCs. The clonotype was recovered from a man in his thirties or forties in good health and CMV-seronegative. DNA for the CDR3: TGTGCCAGTAGTATAGATCGGTCAGGTTATCACACCTTC. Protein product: CASSIDRSGYHTF. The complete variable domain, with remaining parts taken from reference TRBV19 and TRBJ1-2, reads DGGITQSPKYLFRKEGQNVTLSCEQNLNHDAMYWYRQDPGQGLRLIYYSQIVNDFQKGDIAEGYSVSREKKESFPLTVTSAQKNPTAFYLCASSIDRSGYHTFGSGTRLTVV.